Described below is a single T cell receptor beta chain sequence and its context. Its specificity is not known. The V and J ends lost 3 bases and 0 bases respectively, with 12 bases between them. In germline, CDR1 is SGHVS, CDR2 FQNEAQ. This CDR3 comprises 16 residues. The sample is drawn from a study of identifying expanded T cells in peripheral blood. General study points: Across healthy donors, higher total template counts meant significantly greater approximately two-week count variance. Technical replicates showed around 1.2 changed clones; approximately two weeks about 16; four weeks 19.

Here immunoSEQ multiplex PCR was the method, and the copy in TCRdb shows in-frame clones only, minus some. Found here are more than 75,000 clones, around 88% of them singletons; the top ten hold about 5.6%. J is TRBJ2-1 and V is TRBV7-8; unclear D gene. This clonotype originated in a person aged 18-70 years in good health. Material: blood. The CDR3 region is CASSLLSRFSYNEQFF. CDR3 coding DNA: TGTGCCAGCAGCTTGCTCAGCCGGTTCTCCTACAATGAGCAGTTCTTC.